These T cell receptor beta chains were read from a single sample in a study of cytomegalovirus exposure and HLA in healthy donors. Using immunoSEQ multiplex PCR, the repertoire was profiled, and TCRdb retains in-frame clones only, with some absent. The table has approximately 100,000 clones, approximately 80% seen once. The sequenced material came from PBMCs. These receptors came from a female donor in good health and CMV-seronegative. Both conserved end residues are part of each CDR3. Each record gives: clone size, D gene, J gene, V gene, CDR3 protein, CDR3 DNA. The D gene is left open where the match is weak. Clone size is not always given. Where it is, it says once, few, many or a class for expanded clones.

clone_size: NA; d_call: NA; j_call: TRBJ2-1; v_call: TRBV6-6; cdr3_aa: CASSYLGWGSHNEQFF; cdr3_nt: TGTGCCAGCAGTTACCTCGGGTGGGGCTCCCACAATGAGCAGTTCTTC
clone_size: NA; d_call: TRBD2; j_call: TRBJ2-1; v_call: TRBV5-1; cdr3_aa: CASSLRGVSYNEQFF; cdr3_nt: TGCGCCAGCAGCTTACGGGGGGTCTCCTACAATGAGCAGTTCTTC
clone_size: NA; d_call: TRBD1; j_call: TRBJ2-7; v_call: TRBV7-9; cdr3_aa: CASSLEVTGQGLDEQYF; cdr3_nt: TGTGCCAGCAGCTTAGAAGTAACGGGACAGGGGCTTGACGAGCAGTACTTC
clone_size: NA; d_call: NA; j_call: TRBJ2-7; v_call: TRBV18; cdr3_aa: CASSSTPLTVEHEQYF; cdr3_nt: TGTGCCAGCTCCTCGACTCCTCTTACCGTGGAACACGAGCAGTACTTC
clone_size: once; d_call: NA; j_call: TRBJ2-1; v_call: TRBV7-2; cdr3_aa: CASSLTSFNEQFF; cdr3_nt: TGTGCCAGCAGTTTAACTAGTTTCAATGAGCAGTTCTTC
clone_size: few; d_call: NA; j_call: TRBJ1-1; v_call: TRBV4-1; cdr3_aa: CASSLRESTEAFF; cdr3_nt: TGCGCCAGCAGTCTAAGGGAGTCCACTGAAGCTTTCTTT
clone_size: NA; d_call: NA; j_call: TRBJ1-1; v_call: TRBV4-3; cdr3_aa: CASSQDLTRSTEAFF; cdr3_nt: TGCGCCAGCAGCCAAGATCTGACCCGGAGTACTGAAGCTTTCTTT
clone_size: NA; d_call: NA; j_call: TRBJ2-7; v_call: TRBV18; cdr3_aa: CASSVGVYDEQYF; cdr3_nt: TGTGCCAGCTCAGTAGGGGTGTACGACGAGCAGTACTTC
clone_size: NA; d_call: NA; j_call: TRBJ2-5; v_call: TRBV1; cdr3_aa: CTSSQESLGGTETQYF; cdr3_nt: TGCACCAGCAGCCAAGAATCCCTTGGGGGCACAGAGACCCAGTACTTC
clone_size: NA; d_call: NA; j_call: TRBJ1-4; v_call: TRBV5-1; cdr3_aa: CASSLTGNNEKLFF; cdr3_nt: TGCGCCAGCAGCTTGACGGGGAATAATGAAAAACTGTTTTTT
clone_size: NA; d_call: TRBD1; j_call: TRBJ2-7; v_call: TRBV5-6; cdr3_aa: CASSLPGQGPYEQYF; cdr3_nt: TGTGCCAGCAGCTTGCCGGGACAGGGCCCCTACGAGCAGTACTTC
clone_size: NA; d_call: NA; j_call: TRBJ2-5; v_call: TRBV7-5; cdr3_aa: CVRSPPQGERETQYF; cdr3_nt: TGTGTCAGAAGCCCTCCTCAGGGGGAAAGGGAGACCCAGTACTTC
clone_size: NA; d_call: NA; j_call: TRBJ2-1; v_call: TRBV29-1; cdr3_aa: CSAGATTYNEQFF; cdr3_nt: TGCAGCGCTGGGGCCACTACATACAATGAGCAGTTCTTC
clone_size: NA; d_call: NA; j_call: TRBJ2-1; v_call: TRBV15; cdr3_aa: CATSRGEGNEQFF; cdr3_nt: TGTGCCACCAGTCGGGGAGAAGGCAATGAGCAGTTCTTC
clone_size: NA; d_call: TRBD2; j_call: TRBJ2-1; v_call: TRBV2; cdr3_aa: CASSERGGYNEQFF; cdr3_nt: TGTGCCAGCAGCGAGCGGGGGGGTTACAATGAGCAGTTCTTC
clone_size: once; d_call: NA; j_call: TRBJ1-3; v_call: TRBV30; cdr3_aa: CAASRDPGNTIYF; cdr3_nt: TGTGCCGCAAGCCGGGATCCCGGAAACACCATATATTTT
clone_size: NA; d_call: NA; j_call: TRBJ1-3; v_call: TRBV7-9; cdr3_aa: CASSLGQSGYSGNTIYF; cdr3_nt: TGTGCCAGCAGCTTAGGTCAATCAGGGTACTCTGGAAACACCATATATTTT
clone_size: NA; d_call: NA; j_call: TRBJ2-2; v_call: TRBV21-1; cdr3_aa: CASSKDDSYTGELFF; cdr3_nt: TGTGCCAGCAGCAAAGACGACAGCTACACCGGGGAGCTGTTTTTT
clone_size: NA; d_call: TRBD1; j_call: TRBJ1-1; v_call: TRBV19; cdr3_aa: CASRYTTGGGTEAFF; cdr3_nt: TGTGCCAGTAGATATACTACAGGGGGCGGCACTGAAGCTTTCTTT
clone_size: NA; d_call: TRBD1; j_call: TRBJ1-5; v_call: TRBV27; cdr3_aa: CASSSGQGAVVPQHF; cdr3_nt: TGTGCCAGCAGTTCCGGACAGGGGGCGGTTGTGCCCCAGCATTTT
clone_size: NA; d_call: NA; j_call: TRBJ1-1; v_call: TRBV6-5; cdr3_aa: CASSFSRGDTEAFF; cdr3_nt: TGTGCCAGCAGTTTTTCTCGGGGGGACACTGAAGCTTTCTTT
clone_size: NA; d_call: NA; j_call: TRBJ1-3; v_call: TRBV30; cdr3_aa: CAWGSSGNTIYF; cdr3_nt: TGTGCCTGGGGCTCCTCTGGAAACACCATATATTTT
clone_size: NA; d_call: TRBD1; j_call: TRBJ1-1; v_call: TRBV5-6; cdr3_aa: CASSLGQGSTEAFF; cdr3_nt: TGTGCCAGCAGCTTGGGACAGGGCTCCACTGAAGCTTTCTTT
clone_size: NA; d_call: NA; j_call: TRBJ1-1; v_call: TRBV6-5; cdr3_aa: CASREQGPLGEAFF; cdr3_nt: TGTGCCAGCAGAGAACAGGGTCCTCTCGGTGAAGCTTTCTTT